This TCR beta chain was observed in a study of shared clonotypes between healthy human individuals. Study-level results: Four donors shared approximately 5% of their naive CD4 clonotypes. The study's rarefaction showed incomplete sorted-subset sequencing despite large depth. Blood was the sole source, and tissue repertoires probably differ.

Comments on this clone: Its cognate antigen is unknown. The same CDR3 also results from other DNA sequences found in this sample.

Method: immunoSEQ multiplex PCR; TCRdb's copy keeps in-frame clones and lacks some. The table shows some 2.1 million clones, with roughly 94% occurring only once. With 0 bases removed from V and 4 bases from J, the gap between germline ends came to 4 bases. Germline CDR1 and CDR2: SGHDN and FVKESK. The CDR3 sequence is 13 residues long. Caucasian adults living in Nashville, Tennessee, provided all samples. The clonotype originates from a man aged 18 to 30 in good health. V gene TRBV14 combines with J gene TRBJ1-5; D is undetermined. Sequencing was done on a sample of naive CD4+ T cells sorted from blood. Subset meaning: CD45RA+ positively selected. The CDR3 region has the DNA TGTGCCAGCAGCCAAGACCTAAATCAGCCCCAGCATTTT. Its translation is CASSQDLNQPQHF.